Presented here are 27 T cell receptor beta chains from one specimen sequenced in a study of beta chain features in type 1 diabetes. Findings of the study overall: All four CD4+ subsets of Type 1 diabetes patients contained TCRB CDR3s that were moderately but significantly shorter.

The isolated RNA, all of it, was reverse transcribed, so expressed TCRB transcripts were what got sequenced. The assay was immunoSEQ multiplex PCR, and TCRdb's table has in-frame clones only and misses some. This table has under 300,000 clones, 24% appearing once. The antigens of these receptors remain unknown. The sequencing sample was made of naive CD4+ T cells from blood. Receptors originate from a woman aged 25-40 years with type 1 diabetes.

The chain carries TRBV29-1 and TRBJ2-5; 7 nucleotides line up with TRBD2. Germline CDR1 SQVTM, CDR2 ANQGSEA. V shed 6 bases, J shed 4 bases, and the junction held 17 bases outside the gene matches. The CDR3 sequence is 16 residues long. The chain's CDR3 is CSVGARLALRGETQYF. The CDR3 DNA is TGCAGCGTGGGCGCTAGACTAGCCCTCCGAGGAGAGACCCAGTACTTC.

J is TRBJ1-2 and V is TRBV6-5; TRBD1 matches at 7 bases. CDR1 is MNHEY, CDR2 SVGAGI, per germline. V was clipped by 2 bases and J by 6 bases; unmatched bases: 3. The CDR3 spans 13 residues. Written as DNA, the CDR3 is TGTGCCAGCAGTTACCGGGACAGAAATGGCTACACCTTC. This translates into CASSYRDRNGYTF.

This clone was seen just once. The CDR3 region is CASSEYWRGDSPTEAFF. CDR3 in DNA: TGTGCCAGCAGTGAATATTGGCGGGGGGATAGTCCCACTGAAGCTTTCTTT. V is TRBV25-1 and J is TRBJ1-1; possible D gene TRBD1, 5 bases. The CDR3 is 17 amino acids. The V end was cut by 0 bases, the J end by 4 bases, with 18 bases between. CDR1 MGHDK and CDR2 SYGVNS come from the germline V gene.

This clone has more than one count but fewer than ten. The chain joins TRBV5-1 to TRBJ1-1, with 7 bases identical to TRBD1. This CDR3 spans 15 amino acids. CDR1 SGHRS and CDR2 YFSETQ come from the germline V gene. V lost 4 bases and J lost 5; bases outside the gene matches: 11. CDR3 DNA sequence: TGCGCCAGCAGCCTGCCCGGGACAGTGAGAACTGAAGCTTTCTTT. Residues: CASSLPGTVRTEAFF.

V is TRBV29-1 and J is TRBJ2-7; 10 nucleotides align to TRBD1. The germline V gene encodes CDR1 SQVTM and CDR2 ANQGSEA. With V trimmed by 3 bases and J by 2 bases, 1 base remained unmatched. The length of the CDR3 is 13 residues. The CDR3 DNA is TGCAGCGTTGACGGGACAGGGGCCTACGAGCAGTACTTC. Translating gives CSVDGTGAYEQYF.

This CDR3 is CASSSKVGQEIQYF. In nucleotides, the CDR3 is TGTGCCAGCAGTTCAAAAGTGGGACAGGAAATTCAGTACTTC. The V gene is TRBV28, the J gene TRBJ2-4; 8 bases are shared with TRBD1. CDR3 size: 14 residues. With 4 bases clipped from V and 10 bases from J, the junction kept 9 bases outside the gene matches. Germline V CDR1 and CDR2: MDHEN, SYDVKM.

The CDR3 is CASSYAGNQPQHF. The DNA for the CDR3 is TGTGCCAGCAGCTATGCAGGGAATCAGCCCCAGCATTTT. This chain joins TRBV7-9 and TRBJ1-5, with D perhaps TRBD1 (5 bases). The germline CDR1 and CDR2 sequences are SEHNR and FQNEAQ (reference sequence). This CDR3 is 13 amino acids long. V lost 4 bases to trimming and J lost 4 bases, with 8 bases between them.

This clone has more than one count but fewer than ten. The chain links TRBV2 to TRBJ2-5; 9 bases match TRBD2. This CDR3 has 14 residues. Trimming cost V 5 bases and J 5 bases; bases outside gene matches: 6. Germline CDR1 reads SNHLY; CDR2 reads FYNNEI. The CDR3 reads CASSRTSAEETQYF. Written as DNA, the CDR3 is TGTGCCAGCAGTCGGACTAGCGCCGAGGAGACCCAGTACTTC.

This clone has just a few counts. V is TRBV5-4 and J is TRBJ2-7; 10 nucleotides agree with TRBD2. Trimming took 8 bases from V and 2 from J; bases not matched to a gene: 10. Germline loops: CDR1 SGHNT, CDR2 YYREEE (reference sequence). This CDR3 region has 15 residues. The CDR3 reads CASGINGLAAYEQYF. Here the CDR3 DNA reads TGTGCCAGTGGCATAAACGGACTAGCGGCCTACGAGCAGTACTTC.

CDR3 sequence reads: CASSSERSSYNEQFF. The CDR3 DNA reads TGTGCCAGCAGTTCTGAGCGGAGCTCCTACAATGAGCAGTTCTTC. V usage is TRBV6-6 and J usage is TRBJ2-1, with D maybe TRBD2 (5 bases). Trimming removed 4 bases from V and 0 bases from J, with 10 bases in between. Germline V gives CDR1 MNHNY, CDR2 SVGAGI (reference sequence). There are 15 residues in the CDR3.

This clone was picked up a small number of times. The genes are TRBV11-2 and TRBJ2-3, with a weak D call TRBD2 (5 bases). The germline V gene has CDR1 SGHAT and CDR2 FQNNGV. The CDR3 sequence is 13 residues long. V shed 1 base and J shed 6 bases, with 8 bases lying between them. The CDR3 DNA reads as TGTGCCAGCAGCTTAGGGGGAGAGGATACGCAGTATTTT. It is translated as CASSLGGEDTQYF.

The genes are TRBV6-1 and TRBJ1-4; TRBD1 might be the D (5 bases). The V and J ends lost 6 bases and 12 bases respectively, with 20 bases between them. Germline-derived CDR1 and CDR2 are MNHNS and SASEGT. The CDR3 is 14 residues long. The CDR3 nucleotides read TGTGCCAGCAGCCATACCCTCAGGGTAATGGAACTGTTTTTT. This translates into CASSHTLRVMELFF.

This clone was recorded a few times. At one of its ends the junction is not consistent with the germline gene, which may arise from a read error. V is TRBV11-3 and J is TRBJ2-1; 8 positions match TRBD1. CDR3 length equals 12 residues. Germline assignment: CDR1 SGHNT and CDR2 YENEEA. The CDR3 nucleotides read TGTGCCAGCAGCCAAGGGTCGGACAGGGCCCTCTTC. It encodes CASSQGSDRALF. Full variable domain (missing parts from reference TRBV11-3 and TRBJ2-1): EAGVVQSPRYKIIEKKQPVAFWCNPISGHNTLYWYLQNLGQGPELLIRYENEEAVDDSQLPKDRFSAERLKGVDSTLKIQPAELGDSAVYLCASSQGSDRALFGPGTRLTVL.

The chain is built from TRBV5-1 and TRBJ2-1; a weak D match, TRBD2 (5 bases). The germline V and J ends were trimmed by 0 bases and 7 bases, with 11 bases remaining between them. CDR1 and CDR2 (germline): SGHRS, YFSETQ. CDR3 length: 14 amino acids. DNA of the CDR3: TGCGCCAGCAGCTTGGAACTAGGTCAGAATGAGCAGTTCTTC. It encodes CASSLELGQNEQFF.

This rearrangement joins TRBV6-6 to TRBJ2-7, with a possible D match to TRBD2 (6 bases). V gave up 0 bases and J gave up 0 bases, with 12 bases separating them. The CDR3 consists of 16 residues. Germline V CDR1 and CDR2: MNHNY, SVGAGI (reference sequence). CDR3 amino acids: CASSYSPLAYSYEQYF. CDR3 nucleotide sequence: TGTGCCAGCAGTTACTCCCCCCTAGCGTACTCCTACGAGCAGTACTTC.

The V call is TRBV11-2, the J call TRBJ2-2; TRBD1 matches 7 bases. Germline CDR1 and CDR2: SGHAT and FQNNGV. V lost 4 bases and J lost 1; bases outside the gene matches: 12. CDR3 length: 18 amino acids. CDR3 DNA: TGTGCCAGCAGCTCCCAACCTACAGGGGCGTTGAACACCGGGGAGCTGTTTTTT. Translation: CASSSQPTGALNTGELFF.

This clone was seen a few times. The chain carries TRBV29-1 and TRBJ2-3, with D perhaps TRBD2 (6 bases). V was clipped by 8 bases and J by 8 bases, with 14 bases between them. The CDR3 totals 11 residues. The germline V gene has CDR1 SQVTM and CDR2 ANQGSEA. The CDR3 nucleotides are TGCAGCCTCCGGGACTTGGGTACGCAGTATTTT. As protein: CSLRDLGTQYF.

The count of this clone is one. The V and J genes are TRBV5-1 and TRBJ2-1, with D tentatively TRBD1 (5 bases). Trimming shortened V by 0 bases and J by 4 bases, and 11 bases separated the two germline ends. Germline-derived CDR1 and CDR2 are SGHRS and YFSETQ. The CDR3 is made up of 15 amino acids. CDR3 in DNA: TGCGCCAGCAGCTTGGCCTTGGGGCTGTACAATGAGCAGTTCTTC. It yields the protein CASSLALGLYNEQFF.

This sequence joins TRBV19 and TRBJ1-5, with a weak D call TRBD1 (5 bases). Trimming shortened V by 2 bases and J by 7 bases, and 12 bases separated the two germline ends. The CDR3 runs to 14 residues. Germline loops: CDR1 LNHDA, CDR2 SQIVND (reference sequence). This CDR3 is CASSIQGGGQPQHF. The CDR3 DNA reads TGTGCCAGTAGTATACAGGGAGGTGGGCAGCCCCAGCATTTT.

This chain uses TRBV7-2 with TRBJ2-3; 9 bases match TRBD2. The CDR3 has 13 amino acids. Germline assignment: CDR1 SGHTA and CDR2 FQGNSA. The V segment lost 6 bases and the J segment 11 bases; nucleotides outside the gene matches: 9. CDR3 loop: CASRLRLAEMQYF. CDR3 sequence (DNA): TGTGCCAGCAGACTAAGACTAGCGGAGATGCAGTATTTT.

This clone was counted only a few times. The gene calls are TRBV4-1 and TRBJ2-5, with D hard to call. Germline CDR1 reads MGHRA; CDR2 reads YSYEKL. The CDR3 has 14 residues. Trimming pared 0 bases from V and 7 bases from J, leaving 12 bases between. CDR3 protein: CASSQEGDLGTQYF. The CDR3 coding sequence is TGCGCCAGCAGCCAAGAGGGTGACCTAGGGACCCAGTACTTC.

The chain uses TRBV19 and TRBJ1-1; 7 nucleotides line up with TRBD1. V lost 9 bases, J lost 2 bases, and 3 bases stayed unmatched. CDR1 and CDR2 (germline): LNHDA, SQIVND (reference sequence). The length of the CDR3 is 12 residues. The CDR3, as DNA: TGTGCCAGCCGGGACAGCAACACTGAAGCTTTCTTT. Translating gives CASRDSNTEAFF.

The chain employs TRBV1 and TRBJ2-3; TRBD2 is the table's D call, not checked against the DNA. TRBV1 is marked as a pseudogene. This CDR3 has 15 amino acids. The CDR3, as DNA: TGCACCAGCAGCCAGGAAAGCGGACCTCCAGATACGCAGTATTTT. It codes for CTSSQESGPPDTQYF.

The CDR3 here is CAWDYGGYEQYF. In DNA, the CDR3 is TGTGCCTGGGACTACGGTGGTTACGAGCAGTACTTC. The rearrangement links TRBV30 to TRBJ2-7; D perhaps matches TRBD2 (5 bases). V lost 5 bases to trimming and J lost 4 bases, with 12 bases between them. Germline CDR1 reads GTSNPN; CDR2 reads SVGIG (reference sequence). The CDR3 length is 12 residues.

This clone was detected a few times. The chain couples TRBV19 to TRBJ2-5; 7 positions match TRBD1. The CDR3 length is 14 residues. The J segment lost 2 bases and the V segment lost 8 bases, leaving 8 bases of the junction unmatched. Germline CDR1 reads LNHDA; CDR2 reads SQIVND (reference sequence). This CDR3 is CASRLGTAQETQYF. The DNA for the CDR3 is TGTGCCAGTCGGCTTGGGACAGCTCAAGAGACCCAGTACTTC.

This clone was counted a single time. V gene TRBV11-2 combines with J gene TRBJ1-3; no definite D call. Between the trimmed V and J ends, which lost 0 bases and 0 bases, there was a span of 6 bases. The CDR3 runs to 15 residues. Germline assignment: CDR1 SGHAT and CDR2 FQNNGV. The CDR3 nucleotides are TGTGCCAGCAGCTTAGACCAAATCTCTGGAAACACCATATATTTT. Protein sequence: CASSLDQISGNTIYF.

The rearrangement uses TRBV10-2 and TRBJ2-1; 13 positions match TRBD2. This CDR3 comprises 16 residues. Trimming at V came to 0 bases and at J to 10 bases, leaving 6 bases not matched to a gene. CDR1 WSHSY and CDR2 SAAADI come from the germline V gene. The CDR3 DNA sequence: TGCGCCAGCAGTGAGTCGATACTAGCGGGAGGGCGGGAGCAGTTCTTC. Encoded protein: CASSESILAGGREQFF.